This TCR beta chain emerged from a study of blood T cells in healthy people across ages. Overall study findings and caveats: Because sorting was not performed, PBMCs prevented conclusive naive versus antigen-experienced comparison. Investigators viewed diversity estimates from one million T cells as underestimates, the study reported.

This clonotype was detected a few times. Its target is unknown. The people who gave samples were healthy Caucasians from Russia, aged about 6 to 100. Primed by a sample-barcoded 5' primer and a J-beta primer mix, a second PCR proceeded for about 6 to 12 cycles. Researchers report that each sample yielded at least 2.5 million CDR3-containing paired-end reads. TCRdb reanalysed the 5' RACE reads using MiXCR and keeps one entry per CDR3 protein. There are some 1,500,000 distinct CDR3 sequences in the sample; less than 45% occur only once, and around 4% lies in the top ten. There are 16 residues in the CDR3. Germline CDR1 and CDR2: SGHTA and FQGNSA. Trimming cost V 1 base and J 3 bases, with 15 bases left between them.

The chain couples TRBV7-2 to TRBJ2-5; D possibly uses TRBD1 or TRBD2 (6 bases each). The sample taken for sequencing was blood. This TCR was sampled from a woman aged 18-35 years in good health. The CDR3 region is CASSLGLGGGEETQYF. The CDR3 DNA follows: TGTGCCAGCAGCTTAGGTTTGGGGGGCGGTGAAGAGACCCAGTACTTC.